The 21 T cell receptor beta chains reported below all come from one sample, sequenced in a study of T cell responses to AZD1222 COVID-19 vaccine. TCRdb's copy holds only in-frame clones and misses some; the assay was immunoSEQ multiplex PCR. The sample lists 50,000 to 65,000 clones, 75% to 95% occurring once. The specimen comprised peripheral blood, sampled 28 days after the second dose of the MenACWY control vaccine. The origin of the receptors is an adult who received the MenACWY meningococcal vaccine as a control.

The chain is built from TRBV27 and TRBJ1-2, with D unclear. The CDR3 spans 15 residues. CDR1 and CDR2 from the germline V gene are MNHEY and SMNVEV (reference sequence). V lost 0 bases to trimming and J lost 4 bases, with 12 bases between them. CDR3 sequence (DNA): TGTGCCAGCAGTTTATCGAGAGCCTCCGGCTATGGCTACACCTTC. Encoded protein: CASSLSRASGYGYTF.

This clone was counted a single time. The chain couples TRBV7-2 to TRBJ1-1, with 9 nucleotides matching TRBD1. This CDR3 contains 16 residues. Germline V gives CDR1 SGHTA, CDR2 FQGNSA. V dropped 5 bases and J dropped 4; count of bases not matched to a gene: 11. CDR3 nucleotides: TGTGCCAGCAGCCTACGACAGGGGGTCGGTGGCACTGAAGCTTTCTTT. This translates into CASSLRQGVGGTEAFF.

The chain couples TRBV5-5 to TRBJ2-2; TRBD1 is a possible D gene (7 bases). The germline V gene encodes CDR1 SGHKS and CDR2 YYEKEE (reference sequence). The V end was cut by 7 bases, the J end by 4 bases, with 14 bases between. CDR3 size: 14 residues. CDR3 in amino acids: CASRTGGSTGELFF. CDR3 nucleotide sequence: TGTGCCAGCCGGACAGGAGGGTCCACCGGGGAGCTGTTTTTT. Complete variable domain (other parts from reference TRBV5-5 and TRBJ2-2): DAGVTQSPTHLIKTRGQQVTLRCSPISGHKSVSWYQQVLGQGPQFIFQYYEKEERGRGNFPDRFSARQFPNYSSELNVNALLLGDSALYLCASRTGGSTGELFFGEGSRLTVL.

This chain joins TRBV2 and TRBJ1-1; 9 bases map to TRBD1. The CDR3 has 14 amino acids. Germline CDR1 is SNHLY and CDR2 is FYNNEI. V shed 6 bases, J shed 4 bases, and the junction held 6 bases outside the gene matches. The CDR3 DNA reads TGTGCCAGCAGCCTCACAGGGGGCGGCACTGAAGCTTTCTTT. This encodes CASSLTGGGTEAFF.

CDR3 DNA sequence: TGTGCCTGGAGTCCTTGGAAGGGGAGAGAAAAACTGTTTTTT. Translation: CAWSPWKGREKLFF. The V gene is TRBV30, the J gene TRBJ1-4, with a tentative D call TRBD1 (5 bases). V lost 2 bases and J lost 8, with 15 bases in between. The length of the CDR3 is 14 residues. Germline V CDR1 and CDR2: GTSNPN, SVGIG (reference sequence).

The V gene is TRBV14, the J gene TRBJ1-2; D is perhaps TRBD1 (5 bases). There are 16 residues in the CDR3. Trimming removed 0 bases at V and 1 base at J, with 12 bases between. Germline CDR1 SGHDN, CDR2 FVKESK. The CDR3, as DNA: TGTGCCAGCAGCCAAGAAGGGGATTGGATTAACTATGGCTACACCTTC. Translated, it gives CASSQEGDWINYGYTF. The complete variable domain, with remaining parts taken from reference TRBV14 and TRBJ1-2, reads EAGVTQFPSHSVIEKGQTVTLRCDPISGHDNLYWYRRVMGKEIKFLLHFVKESKQDESGMPNNRFLAERTGGTYSTLKVQPAELEDSGVYFCASSQEGDWINYGYTFGSGTRLTVV.

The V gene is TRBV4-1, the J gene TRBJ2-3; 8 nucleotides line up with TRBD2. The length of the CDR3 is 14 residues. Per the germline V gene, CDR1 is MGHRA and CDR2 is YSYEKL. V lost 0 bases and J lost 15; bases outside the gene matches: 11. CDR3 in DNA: TGCGCCAGCAGCCAAGATCCCCTAGCGGGCCTTCTATATTTT. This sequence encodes CASSQDPLAGLLYF.

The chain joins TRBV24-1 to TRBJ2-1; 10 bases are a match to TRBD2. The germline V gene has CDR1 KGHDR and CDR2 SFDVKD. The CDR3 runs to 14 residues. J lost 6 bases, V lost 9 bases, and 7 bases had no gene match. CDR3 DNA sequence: TGTGCCACCTCCTTAGCGGGAGGTTTCAATGAGCAGTTCTTC. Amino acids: CATSLAGGFNEQFF.

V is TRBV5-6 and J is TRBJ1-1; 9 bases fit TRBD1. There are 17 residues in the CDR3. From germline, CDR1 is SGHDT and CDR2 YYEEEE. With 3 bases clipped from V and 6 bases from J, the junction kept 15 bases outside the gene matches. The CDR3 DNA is TGTGCCAGCAGCTCTGAACCGGGACAGGGCCCCTTCGCTGAAGCTTTCTTT. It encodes CASSSEPGQGPFAEAFF.

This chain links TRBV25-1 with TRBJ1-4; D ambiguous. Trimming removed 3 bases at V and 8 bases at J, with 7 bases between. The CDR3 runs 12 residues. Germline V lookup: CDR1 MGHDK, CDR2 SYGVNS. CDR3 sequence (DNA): TGTGCCAGCAGTGAGGGCCCGGAAAAACTGTTTTTT. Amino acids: CASSEGPEKLFF.

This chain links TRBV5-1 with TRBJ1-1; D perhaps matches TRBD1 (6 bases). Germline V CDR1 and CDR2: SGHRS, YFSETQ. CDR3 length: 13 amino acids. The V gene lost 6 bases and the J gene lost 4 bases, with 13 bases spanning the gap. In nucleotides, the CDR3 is TGCGCCAGCACCCTCGGGGGGGCCACTGAAGCTTTCTTT. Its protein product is CASTLGGATEAFF.

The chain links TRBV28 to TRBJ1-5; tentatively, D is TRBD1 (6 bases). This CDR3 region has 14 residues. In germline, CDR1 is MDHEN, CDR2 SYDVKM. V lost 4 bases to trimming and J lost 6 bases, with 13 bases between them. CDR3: CASSWGRGVQPQHF. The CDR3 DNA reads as TGTGCCAGCAGTTGGGGCAGGGGTGTTCAGCCCCAGCATTTT.

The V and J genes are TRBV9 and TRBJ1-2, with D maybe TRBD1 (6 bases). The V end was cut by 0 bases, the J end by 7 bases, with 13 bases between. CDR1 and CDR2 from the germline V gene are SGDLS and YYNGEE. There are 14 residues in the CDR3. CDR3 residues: CASSVDGGRRGYTF. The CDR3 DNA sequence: TGTGCCAGCAGCGTAGACGGGGGGCGGCGTGGCTACACCTTC.

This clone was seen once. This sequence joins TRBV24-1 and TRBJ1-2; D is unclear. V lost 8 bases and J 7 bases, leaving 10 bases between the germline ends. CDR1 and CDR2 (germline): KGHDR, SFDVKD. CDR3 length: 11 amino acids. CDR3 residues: CATTPCPGYTF. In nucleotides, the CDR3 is TGTGCCACCACGCCTTGTCCTGGCTACACCTTC.

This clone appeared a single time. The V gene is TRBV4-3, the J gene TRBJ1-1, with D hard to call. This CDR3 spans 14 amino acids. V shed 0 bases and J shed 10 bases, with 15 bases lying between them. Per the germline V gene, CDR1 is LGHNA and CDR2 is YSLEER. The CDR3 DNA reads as TGCGCCAGCAGCCAAGACAAAGGTTCCGAAGGAGCTTTCTTT. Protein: CASSQDKGSEGAFF.

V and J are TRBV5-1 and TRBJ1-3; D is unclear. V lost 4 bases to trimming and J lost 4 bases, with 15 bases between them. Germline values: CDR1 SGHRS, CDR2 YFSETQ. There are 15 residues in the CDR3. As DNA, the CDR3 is TGCGCCAGCAGCCGGGAGGGCTCCTTGGGAAACACCATATATTTT. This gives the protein CASSREGSLGNTIYF.

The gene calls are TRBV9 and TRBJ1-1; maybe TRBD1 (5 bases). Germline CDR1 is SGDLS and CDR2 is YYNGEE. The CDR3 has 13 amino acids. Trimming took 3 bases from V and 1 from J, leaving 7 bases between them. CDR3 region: CASSGGPNTEAFF. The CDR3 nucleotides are TGTGCCAGCAGCGGGGGCCCGAACACTGAAGCTTTCTTT.

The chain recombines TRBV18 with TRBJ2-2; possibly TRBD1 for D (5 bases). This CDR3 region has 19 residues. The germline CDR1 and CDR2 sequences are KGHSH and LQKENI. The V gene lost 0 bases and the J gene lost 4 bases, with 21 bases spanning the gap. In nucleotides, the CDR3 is TGTGCCAGCTCACCACCCCGATTGCAGGGTAAGGTTAGCACCGGGGAGCTGTTTTTT. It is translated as CASSPPRLQGKVSTGELFF.

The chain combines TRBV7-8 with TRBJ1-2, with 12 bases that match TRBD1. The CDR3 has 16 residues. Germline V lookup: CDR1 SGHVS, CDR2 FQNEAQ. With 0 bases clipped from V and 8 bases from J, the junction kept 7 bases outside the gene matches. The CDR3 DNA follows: TGTGCCAGCAGCTTAGCGCGGGGACAGGGGGCTTCCGGCTACACCTTC. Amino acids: CASSLARGQGASGYTF.

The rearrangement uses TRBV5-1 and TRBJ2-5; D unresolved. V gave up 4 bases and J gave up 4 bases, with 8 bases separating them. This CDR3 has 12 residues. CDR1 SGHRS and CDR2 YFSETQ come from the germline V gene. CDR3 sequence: CASSPSGETQYF. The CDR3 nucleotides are TGCGCCAGCAGCCCGTCCGGAGAGACCCAGTACTTC.

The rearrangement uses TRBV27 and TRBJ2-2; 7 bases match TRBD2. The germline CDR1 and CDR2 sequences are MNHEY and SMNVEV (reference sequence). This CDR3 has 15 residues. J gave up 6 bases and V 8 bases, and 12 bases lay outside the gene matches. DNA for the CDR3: TGTGCCAGCTGGGATGGCGGGAGAATGGCCGGGGAGCTGTTTTTT. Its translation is CASWDGGRMAGELFF.